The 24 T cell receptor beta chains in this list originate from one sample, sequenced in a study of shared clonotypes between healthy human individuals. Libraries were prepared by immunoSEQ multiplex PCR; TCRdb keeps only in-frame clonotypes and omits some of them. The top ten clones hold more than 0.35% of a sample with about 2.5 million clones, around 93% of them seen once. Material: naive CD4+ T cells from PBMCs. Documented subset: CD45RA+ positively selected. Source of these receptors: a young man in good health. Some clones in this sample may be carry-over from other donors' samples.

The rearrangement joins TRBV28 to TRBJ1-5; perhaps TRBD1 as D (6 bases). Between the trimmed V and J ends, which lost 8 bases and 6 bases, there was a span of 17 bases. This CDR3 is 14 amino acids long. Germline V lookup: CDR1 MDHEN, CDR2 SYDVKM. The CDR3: CASGGGGLVQPQHF. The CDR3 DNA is TGTGCCAGCGGGGGAGGGGGTCTGGTTCAGCCCCAGCATTTT.

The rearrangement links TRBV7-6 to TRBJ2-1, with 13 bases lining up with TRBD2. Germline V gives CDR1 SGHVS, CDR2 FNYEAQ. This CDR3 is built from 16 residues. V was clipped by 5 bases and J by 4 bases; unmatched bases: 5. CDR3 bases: TGTGCCAGCAGCCGACTAGCGGGAGGAAGGTACAATGAGCAGTTCTTC. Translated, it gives CASSRLAGGRYNEQFF.

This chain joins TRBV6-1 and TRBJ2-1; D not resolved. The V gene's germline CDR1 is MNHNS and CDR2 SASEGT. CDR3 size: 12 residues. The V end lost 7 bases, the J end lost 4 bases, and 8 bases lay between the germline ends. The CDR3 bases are TGTGCCAGCAACCGGATGTACAATGAGCAGTTCTTC. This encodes CASNRMYNEQFF.

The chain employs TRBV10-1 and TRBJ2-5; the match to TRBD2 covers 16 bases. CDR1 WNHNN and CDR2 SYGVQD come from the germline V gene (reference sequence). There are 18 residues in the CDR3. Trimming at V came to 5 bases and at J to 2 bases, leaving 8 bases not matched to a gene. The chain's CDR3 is CASSCGTSGRGAQETQYF. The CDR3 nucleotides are TGCGCCAGCAGTTGCGGGACTAGCGGGAGGGGTGCGCAAGAGACCCAGTACTTC.

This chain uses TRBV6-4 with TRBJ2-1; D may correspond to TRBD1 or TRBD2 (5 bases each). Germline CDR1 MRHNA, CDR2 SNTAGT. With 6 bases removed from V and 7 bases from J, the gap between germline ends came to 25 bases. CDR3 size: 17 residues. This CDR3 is CASRKIRDPADKNEQFF. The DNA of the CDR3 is TGTGCCAGCAGAAAGATCCGGGACCCCGCAGACAAAAATGAGCAGTTCTTC.

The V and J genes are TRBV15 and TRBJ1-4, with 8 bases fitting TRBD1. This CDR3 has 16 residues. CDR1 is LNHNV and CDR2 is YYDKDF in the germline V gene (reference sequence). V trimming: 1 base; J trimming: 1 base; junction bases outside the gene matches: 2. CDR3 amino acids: CATSRGQGQTNEKLFF. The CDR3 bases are TGTGCCACCAGCAGAGGACAGGGGCAAACTAATGAAAAACTGTTTTTT.

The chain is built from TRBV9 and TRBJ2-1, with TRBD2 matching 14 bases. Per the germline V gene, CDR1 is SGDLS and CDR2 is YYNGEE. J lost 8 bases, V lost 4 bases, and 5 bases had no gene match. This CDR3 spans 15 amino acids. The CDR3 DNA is TGTGCCAGCAGCTTCGAGACTAGCGGGAGGGATGAGCAGTTCTTC. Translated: CASSFETSGRDEQFF.

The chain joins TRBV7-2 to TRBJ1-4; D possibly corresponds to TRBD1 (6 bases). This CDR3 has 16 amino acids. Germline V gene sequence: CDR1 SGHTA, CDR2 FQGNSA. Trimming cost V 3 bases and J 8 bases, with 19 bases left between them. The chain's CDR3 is CASSFPKQGAVEKLFF. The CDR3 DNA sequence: TGTGCCAGCAGCTTCCCCAAACAGGGTGCTGTAGAAAAACTGTTTTTT.

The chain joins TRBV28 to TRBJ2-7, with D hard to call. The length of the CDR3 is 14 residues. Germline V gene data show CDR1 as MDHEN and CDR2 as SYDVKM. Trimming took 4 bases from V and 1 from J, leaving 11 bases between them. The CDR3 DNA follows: TGTGCCAGCAGTTGGCTTGCAGGTTCCTACGAGCAGTACTTC. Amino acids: CASSWLAGSYEQYF.

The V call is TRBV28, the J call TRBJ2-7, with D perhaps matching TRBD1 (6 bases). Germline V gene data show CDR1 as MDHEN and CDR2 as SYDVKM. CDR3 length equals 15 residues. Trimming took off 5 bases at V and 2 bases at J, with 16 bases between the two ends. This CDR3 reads CASSPPSTGTYEQYF. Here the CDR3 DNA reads TGTGCCAGCAGTCCCCCATCGACAGGAACCTACGAGCAGTACTTC.

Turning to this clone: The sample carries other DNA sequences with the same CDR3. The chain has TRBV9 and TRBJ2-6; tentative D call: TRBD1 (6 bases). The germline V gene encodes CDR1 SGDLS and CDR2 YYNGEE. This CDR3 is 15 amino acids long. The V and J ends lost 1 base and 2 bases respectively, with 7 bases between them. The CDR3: CASSVQGTGANVLTF. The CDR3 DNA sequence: TGTGCCAGCAGCGTACAGGGGACTGGGGCCAACGTCCTGACTTTC. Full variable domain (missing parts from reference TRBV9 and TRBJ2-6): DSGVTQTPKHLITATGQRVTLRCSPRSGDLSVYWYQQSLDQGLQFLIQYYNGEERAKGNILERFSAQQFPDLHSELNLSSLELGDSALYFCASSVQGTGANVLTFGAGSRLTVL.

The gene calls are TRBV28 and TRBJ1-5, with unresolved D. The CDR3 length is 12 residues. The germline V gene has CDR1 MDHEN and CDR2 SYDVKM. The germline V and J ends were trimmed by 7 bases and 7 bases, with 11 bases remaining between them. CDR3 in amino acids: CASTGEGQPQHF. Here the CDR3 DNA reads TGTGCCAGCACCGGGGAGGGCCAGCCCCAGCATTTT.

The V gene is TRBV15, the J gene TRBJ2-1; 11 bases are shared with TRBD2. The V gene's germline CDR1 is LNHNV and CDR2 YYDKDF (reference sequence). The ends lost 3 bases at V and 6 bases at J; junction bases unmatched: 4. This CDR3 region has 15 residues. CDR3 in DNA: TGTGCCACCAGCAGTCGACTAGCGGGAATCAATGAGCAGTTCTTC. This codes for CATSSRLAGINEQFF.

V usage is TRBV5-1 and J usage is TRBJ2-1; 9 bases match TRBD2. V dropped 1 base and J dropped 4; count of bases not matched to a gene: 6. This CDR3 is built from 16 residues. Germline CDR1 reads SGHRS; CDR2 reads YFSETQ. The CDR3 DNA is TGCGCCAGCAGCTTGTTGGCGGGGGGGATTTACAATGAGCAGTTCTTC. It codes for CASSLLAGGIYNEQFF. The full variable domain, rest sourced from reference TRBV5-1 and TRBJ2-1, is KAGVTQTPRYLIKTRGQQVTLSCSPISGHRSVSWYQQTPGQGLQFLFEYFSETQRNKGNFPGRFSGRQFSNSRSEMNVSTLELGDSALYLCASSLLAGGIYNEQFFGPGTRLTVL.

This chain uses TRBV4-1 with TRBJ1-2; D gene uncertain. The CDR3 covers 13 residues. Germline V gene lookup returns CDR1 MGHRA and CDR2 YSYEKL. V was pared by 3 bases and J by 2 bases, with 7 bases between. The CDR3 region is CASSQGPNYGYTF. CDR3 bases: TGCGCCAGCAGCCAGGGCCCGAACTATGGCTACACCTTC.

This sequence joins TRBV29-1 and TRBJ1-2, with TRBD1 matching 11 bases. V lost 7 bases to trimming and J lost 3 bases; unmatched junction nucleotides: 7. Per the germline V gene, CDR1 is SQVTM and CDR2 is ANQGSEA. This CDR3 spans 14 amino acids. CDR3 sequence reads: CSAAGTGGDYGYTF. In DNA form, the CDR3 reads TGCAGCGCTGCCGGGACAGGGGGTGACTATGGCTACACCTTC.

CDR3 residues: CASTLMDRENGYTF. In DNA form, the CDR3 reads TGTGCCAGCACCCTTATGGACAGGGAAAATGGCTACACCTTC. The genes are TRBV2 and TRBJ1-2; 8 positions match TRBD1. The germline CDR1 and CDR2 sequences are SNHLY and FYNNEI. The CDR3 sequence is 14 residues long. Trimming removed 7 bases from V and 6 bases from J; junction bases left unmatched: 10.

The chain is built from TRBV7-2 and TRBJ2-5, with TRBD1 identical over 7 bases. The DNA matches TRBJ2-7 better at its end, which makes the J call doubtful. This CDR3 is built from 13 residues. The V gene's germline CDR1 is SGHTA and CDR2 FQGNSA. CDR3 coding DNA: TGTGCCAGTAAGACAGGGAGCGCCTACGAGCAGTACTTC. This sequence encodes CASKTGSAYEQYF.

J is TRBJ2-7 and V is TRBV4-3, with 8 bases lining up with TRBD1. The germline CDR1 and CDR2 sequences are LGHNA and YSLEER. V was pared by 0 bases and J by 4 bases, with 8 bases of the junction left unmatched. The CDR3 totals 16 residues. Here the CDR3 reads CASSQDGGDRIYEQYF. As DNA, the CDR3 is TGCGCCAGCAGCCAAGATGGTGGGGACAGGATATACGAGCAGTACTTC.

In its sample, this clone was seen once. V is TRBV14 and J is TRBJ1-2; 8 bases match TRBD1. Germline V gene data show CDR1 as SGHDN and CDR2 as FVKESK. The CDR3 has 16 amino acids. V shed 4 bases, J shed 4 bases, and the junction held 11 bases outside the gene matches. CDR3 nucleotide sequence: TGTGCCAGCAGCCTAAGGAGAGGGACAGGCTCCTATGGCTACACCTTC. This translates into CASSLRRGTGSYGYTF.

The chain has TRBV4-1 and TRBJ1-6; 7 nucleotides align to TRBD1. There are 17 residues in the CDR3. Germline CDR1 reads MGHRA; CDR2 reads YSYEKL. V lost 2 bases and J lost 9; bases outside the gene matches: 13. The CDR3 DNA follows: TGCGCCAGCAGCCAATTAATCGATAGGGGGCGAGCTTCACCCCTCCACTTT. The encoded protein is CASSQLIDRGRASPLHF.

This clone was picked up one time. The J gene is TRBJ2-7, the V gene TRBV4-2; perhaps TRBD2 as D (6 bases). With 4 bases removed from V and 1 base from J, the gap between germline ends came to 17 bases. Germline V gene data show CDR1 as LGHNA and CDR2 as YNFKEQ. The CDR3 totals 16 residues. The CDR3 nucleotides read TGTGCCAGCAGCCGGGAGTTGGCGGGAACATCCTACGAGCAGTACTTC. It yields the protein CASSRELAGTSYEQYF.

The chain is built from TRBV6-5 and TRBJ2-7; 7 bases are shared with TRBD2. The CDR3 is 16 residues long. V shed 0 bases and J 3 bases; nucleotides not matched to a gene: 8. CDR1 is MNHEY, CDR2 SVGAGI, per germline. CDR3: CASSYSIGSGVYEQYF. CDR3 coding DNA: TGTGCCAGCAGTTACTCGATCGGCAGCGGGGTCTACGAGCAGTACTTC.

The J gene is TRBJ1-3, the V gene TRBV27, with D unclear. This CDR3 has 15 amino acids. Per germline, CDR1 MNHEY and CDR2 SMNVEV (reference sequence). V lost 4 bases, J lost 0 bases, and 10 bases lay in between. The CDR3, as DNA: TGTGCCAGCAGTTCGGGGATCAGCTCTGGAAACACCATATATTTT. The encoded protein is CASSSGISSGNTIYF.